Detailed here is one T cell receptor (beta chain). It was CD45RO-negative cells, positively selected for CCR7, that made up naive CD8 cells, with terminally differentiated effector memory CD45RA+ cells excluded. This sample stems from a study of shared clonotypes between healthy human individuals. Authors' methods: ImmunoSEQ sequences covered only the junction and lacked quality scores; filtering therefore differed. Profiling relied on immunoSEQ multiplex PCR, and the TCRdb table lists in-frame clones only, not all of them. V, J and clone size reflect that table, while D and trimming were determined from the DNA. The sample comprises under 850,000 clones, almost 95% of which are singletons, and nearly 25% rests with the top ten. Germline V gene data show CDR1 as SGDLS and CDR2 as YYNGEE. The CDR3 totals 15 residues. V lost 0 bases and J lost 2, with 9 bases in between.

The V gene is TRBV9, the J gene TRBJ2-1, with D unresolved. The sequencing input was naive CD8+ T cells sorted from blood. The receptor was isolated from a man aged 30-40 years in good health. The CDR3 DNA sequence: TGTGCCAGCAGCGTAGATCTCGCGGCCTACAATGAGCAGTTCTTC. This sequence encodes CASSVDLAAYNEQFF.